This TCR beta chain was recovered during a study of CD8 T cells in Susac syndrome. Germline V lookup: CDR1 DFQATT, CDR2 SNEGSKA (reference sequence). This CDR3 comprises 14 residues. V shed 0 bases and J shed 7 bases, with 16 bases lying between them. RNA, at about 0.5 to 1 ug, was reverse transcribed with random hexamers. TCRdb re-called the immunoSEQ multiplex PCR reads through MiXCR, storing one row per CDR3 protein. The sample includes hundreds of thousands of distinct CDR3 sequences, 93% of them seen just once. The sequencing sample was made of CD4+ T cells from PBMCs. The chain carries TRBV20-1 and TRBJ2-7; D ambiguous. This TCR came from a human donor with multiple sclerosis. The CDR3 loop is CSARDRVSSGEQYV. Written as DNA, the CDR3 is TGCAGTGCTAGAGATAGGGTTTCCTCTGGGGAGCAGTACGTC.